These 11 T cell receptor beta chains came from one sample sequenced in a study of regulatory T cells in long-lasting Graves disease. Arm-PCR of CDR3 regions and iRepertoire HTBI primers were the basis on which TCR beta libraries were built. TCRdb reprocessed the multiplex PCR reads via MiXCR and lists one record per CDR3 protein. Here the sample spans around 400,000 distinct CDR3 sequences, less than 20% being singletons. Specified time point: newly diagnosed GD, antithyroid drugs for less than 3 months. PBMCs were the source of the RNA used for TCR sequencing. The specimen comprised peripheral blood mononuclear cells (PBMCs), sampled at new diagnosis, from a patient treated with antithyroid drugs. Every receptor here comes from a female donor with Graves disease.

Ten or more counts support this clonotype. This chain links TRBV29-1 with TRBJ1-1, with D unclear. Germline V lookup: CDR1 SQVTM, CDR2 ANQGSEA. CDR3 size: 11 residues. V lost 7 bases and J lost 0, with 6 bases in between. The CDR3 sequence is CSGAVNTEAFF. The CDR3 region has the DNA TGCAGCGGAGCAGTGAACACTGAAGCTTTCTTT.

This clonotype was recorded many times. J is TRBJ2-7 and V is TRBV3-1; TRBD2 matches at 8 bases. V was pared by 3 bases and J by 4 bases, with 5 bases of the junction left unmatched. Per the germline V gene, CDR1 is LGHDT and CDR2 is YNNKEL (reference sequence). This CDR3 is built from 14 residues. CDR3 protein: CASSHSGEGYEQYF. CDR3 bases: TGTGCCAGCAGCCATAGCGGGGAAGGGTACGAGCAGTACTTC.

This clonotype was recorded many times. A read error may account for a junction end that differs from germline. The chain joins TRBV27 to TRBJ2-3, with D unclear. The V gene's germline CDR1 is MNHEY and CDR2 SMNVEV (reference sequence). The CDR3 consists of 13 residues. The CDR3, as DNA: TGTGCCACCACGCCCCCAGACACATATACGCAGTATTTT. Residues: CATTPPDTYTQYF.

This clonotype has a handful of counts. The chain is built from TRBV4-3 and TRBJ2-1; tentatively, D is TRBD2 (6 bases). The DNA end is more similar to TRBJ2-5, so the J call may be wrong. Germline CDR1 and CDR2: LGHNA and YSLEER. The CDR3 totals 16 residues. The CDR3, as DNA: TGCGCCAGCAGCCAAGAGGCCTTTAGCGGAGAAGAGACCCAGTACTTC. Amino acid sequence: CASSQEAFSGEETQYF.

This clonotype was recorded many times. The chain links TRBV5-1 to TRBJ1-4; D gene unclear. V lost 7 bases and J lost 1, with 5 bases in between. This CDR3 has 12 amino acids. Germline V CDR1 and CDR2: SGHRS, YFSETQ. CDR3 in DNA: TGCGCCAGCCGGGAAACTAATGAAAAACTGTTTTTT. This gives the protein CASRETNEKLFF.

This clonotype was detected ten times or more. The rearrangement links TRBV12-3 or TRBV12-4 to TRBJ1-5; 8 positions match TRBD1. CDR3 length: 14 amino acids. With V trimmed by 5 bases and J by 7 bases, 7 bases remained unmatched. The CDR3 protein is CASSRQGFGQPQHF. The CDR3 DNA follows: TGTGCCAGCAGTCGACAGGGGTTTGGACAGCCCCAGCATTTT.

This clonotype was observed at least ten times. V is TRBV29-1 and J is TRBJ2-7, with D maybe TRBD1 (6 bases). The CDR3 totals 14 residues. Trimming cost V 1 base and J 2 bases, with 12 bases left between them. In germline, CDR1 is SQVTM, CDR2 ANQGSEA. Written as DNA, the CDR3 is TGCAGCGTTGAAGGGAAAACAGGGACCTACGAGCAGTACTTC. Protein product: CSVEGKTGTYEQYF.

This clonotype was found many times. The chain recombines TRBV27 with TRBJ1-6; D may be TRBD1 (5 bases). Trimming pared 3 bases from V and 0 bases from J, leaving 9 bases between. The CDR3 consists of 16 residues. Germline V gives CDR1 MNHEY, CDR2 SMNVEV (reference sequence). In DNA, the CDR3 is TGTGCCAGCAGTTTTGGGGGGAGCTCCTATAATTCACCCCTCCACTTT. As protein: CASSFGGSSYNSPLHF.

This clonotype has at least ten counts. The chain recombines TRBV6-2 or TRBV6-3 with TRBJ2-7; 7 nucleotides agree with TRBD1. Trimming removed 0 bases from V and 2 bases from J; junction bases left unmatched: 13. This CDR3 is built from 18 residues. Germline V CDR1 and CDR2: MNHEY, SVGEGT. The CDR3 DNA reads as TGTGCCAGCAGTTACTCTAGTACCGGGACAGATACGCCCTACGAGCAGTACTTC. Residues: CASSYSSTGTDTPYEQYF.

This clonotype has a count of ten or more. This sequence joins TRBV29-1 and TRBJ1-2; D perhaps matches TRBD1 (5 bases). Germline CDR1 reads SQVTM; CDR2 reads ANQGSEA. This CDR3 is 12 amino acids long. V was clipped by 4 bases and J by 3 bases, with 9 bases between them. CDR3 nucleotide sequence: TGCAGCGTTGTATGGGGGGACTATGGCTACACCTTC. As protein: CSVVWGDYGYTF.

This clonotype was observed many times. V usage is TRBV28 and J usage is TRBJ2-6, with a tentative D call TRBD1 (5 bases). CDR3 length: 18 residues. Germline V gene sequence: CDR1 MDHEN, CDR2 SYDVKM. V lost 7 bases and J lost 3, with 22 bases in between. CDR3 sequence: CASTRLSYRHRGANVLTF. The DNA of the CDR3 is TGTGCCAGCACCCGATTGTCTTACAGGCATCGTGGGGCCAACGTCCTGACTTTC.